This TCR beta chain was sequenced for a study of shared clonotypes between healthy human individuals (dated by TCRdb to about 2020). Concerning the study at large: The cohort included three men and a couple of women between 18 and 49 years of age. For each donor, CD4 naive and CD4 memory were each given three plates, CD8 naive was given two plates, and CD8 memory was given one plate. Blood TCR repertoires of four to six healthy adults were deeply sequenced to estimate repertoire size and the extent of clonotype sharing between individuals. To increase sequencing depth and limit assay-specific biases, different laboratories used diverse techniques to prepare libraries and sequence TCR repertoires. Each donor's leukapheresis produced roughly between roughly 0.85 and 10 billion PBMCs. Overall study results and their limits: Sampling was limited to blood, and TCR repertoires in tissue likely differ from TCR repertoires in blood. Across a handful of donors, 4.5% to 6.5% of naive CD4, roughly 3.4% of naive CD8, about 2% of memory CD4, and 0.4% of memory CD8 clonotypes were shared. Incomplete sequencing was indicated by rarefaction of sorted-subset datasets, despite the large sequencing depth. Based on pairwise subsampling, the degree of clonotype sharing among donors was expected to be affected by sequencing depth. The small number of donors limited the genetic and exposure-history diversity represented. Larger estimated clonotype richness was generally found for naive subsets than for memory subsets. Compared with non-shared clonotypes, the clonotypes found in all four sorted-subset donors had higher generation probabilities.

Using the deep immunoSEQ assay, TCR CDR3 regions were amplified from genomic DNA by multiplex PCR. For each cell subset, the extracted genomic DNA was distributed evenly across all wells of several immunoSEQ 96-well plates, and each plate served as one replicate. For sorted subsets, each replicate PCR was loaded with 200 ng genomic DNA, equivalent to 25,000 to 35,000 T cell genomes. Purified libraries were quantified with a Qubit 3.0 fluorometer, sized on a Bioanalyzer 2100, and re-quantified with the KAPA Library Quantification kit. Every immunoSEQ 96-well plate was sequenced on a dedicated single-read 150-cycle Illumina NextSeq 550 flow cell. In the source study's methods: Because only junctional sequences without quality scores were contained in the immunoSEQ output, filtering matching that applied to full-length reads could not be performed. Sequences were annotated with PyIR, a Python wrapper for IgBLAST v1.9, using IMGT germline references to assign V/J genes and CDR3. Any read was removed if the V/J assignment was weak (E-value above 1e-6), the CDR3 was missing, or the read contained stop codons, out-of-frame junctions, or ambiguous translated residues. A V3J clonotype was defined by an identical inferred V gene, J gene, and CDR3 amino acid sequence. Percentage overlap between repertoires was calculated by dividing the number of shared unique clonotypes by the size of the smaller repertoire. Richness of each repertoire was evaluated using RTK rarefaction, the Chao1 estimator, and Recon v2.1 estimates of unobserved clonotypes. Generation probabilities for all TCRbeta clonotypes obtained by the gDNA method from a handful of donors were computed using OLGA. Not all clones reach the TCRdb copy of this immuneACCESS table, which keeps in-frame sequences only. Checked studies attribute under half of the gap to unresolved V genes and leave the rest unexplained. V and J calls plus clone size are reproduced from that table; the DNA served to infer D and trimming. The sample includes fewer than 3 million clones, with roughly 92% observed a single time. Around 0.35% of the sample is held by the ten biggest clonotypes.

The donors were healthy, HIV-negative adults with no recently reported acute infections or vaccinations. Only Caucasian adults living in Nashville, Tennessee, USA were represented among the donors. Magnetic negative selection was used to enrich CD4+ T cells, after which naive cells were positively selected on CD45RA and the negative fraction became the memory subset. Blood was collected by leukapheresis, and PBMCs were isolated by Ficoll-Histopaque density gradient centrifugation and then cryopreserved in liquid nitrogen vapor phase. Purity and quantity of every magnetically sorted T cell population were checked by analytical flow cytometry. Each sorted fraction had its genomic DNA isolated and then quantified by UV absorbance on a Nanodrop 2000c. Points on this clone: It lacks a known antigen. No quality values exist for individual bases; no much larger clone is one base distant.

From the cysteine through the phenylalanine, the CDR3 covers 15 amino acids. Only the CDR3 DNA stays, 45 bases, in frame from base 1. Trimming costs V 2 bases and J 4 bases, and their ends lie 13 bases apart. CDR1 SGDLS and CDR2 YYNGEE are derived from the germline V gene. This clonotype was sampled from a young man in good health. Some clones in this sample may be carry-over from other donors' samples. The sequenced sample was naive CD4+ T cells from PBMCs. The sample's cell subset or site label, in plain terms: CD45RA+ positively selected. The rearrangement combines TRBV9 with TRBJ1-3, with no confident D gene call. This receptor carries the CDR3 CASSVGSVGGNTIYF. The DNA is as follows: TGTGCCAGCAGCGTGGGGTCGGTAGGGGGAAACACCATATATTTT.